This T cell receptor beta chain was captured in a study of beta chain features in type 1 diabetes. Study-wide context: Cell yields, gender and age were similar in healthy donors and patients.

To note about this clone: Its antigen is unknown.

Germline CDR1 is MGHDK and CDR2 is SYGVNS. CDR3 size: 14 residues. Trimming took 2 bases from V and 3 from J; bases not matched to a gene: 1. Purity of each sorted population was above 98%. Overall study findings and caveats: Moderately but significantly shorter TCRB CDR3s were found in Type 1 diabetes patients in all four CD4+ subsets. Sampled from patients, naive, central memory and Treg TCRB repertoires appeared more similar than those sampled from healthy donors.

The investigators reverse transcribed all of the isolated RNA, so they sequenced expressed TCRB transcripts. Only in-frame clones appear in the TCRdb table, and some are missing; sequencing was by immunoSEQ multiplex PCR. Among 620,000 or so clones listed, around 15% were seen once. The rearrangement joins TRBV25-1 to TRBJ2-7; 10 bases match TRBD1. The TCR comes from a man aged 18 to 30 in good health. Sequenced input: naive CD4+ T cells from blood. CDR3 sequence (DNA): TGTGCCAGCAGTGAAGGGGACAGGGGCTACGAGCAGTACTTC. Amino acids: CASSEGDRGYEQYF.